This entry features one T cell receptor beta chain sequence. The antigen remains unidentified. PCR used 60 Vbeta primers and 13 Jbeta primers. The repertoire was sequenced with immunoSEQ multiplex PCR; TCRdb's copy has only in-frame clones and lacks some. The sample has 110,000 to 150,000 clones; roughly 82% are singletons. The data were obtained in a study of cytomegalovirus exposure and HLA in healthy donors. Turning to the study itself: Of several hundred genotyped donors, roughly 80% clustered with self-reported Caucasian donors. General observations from the study: In an earlier analysis, in roughly 580 donors, most V segments appeared productive either ~87% or ~30% of the time.

As for the donors, each was a healthy bone marrow donor. Whereas donors were nominally healthy upon sampling, unrecorded immune exposures were probable. The sequencing input was PBMCs. The clonotype was recovered from a man younger than 40 in good health and CMV-seronegative.

The CDR3 DNA reads TGCGCCAGCAGGGGGACAGGGATTGAGGCTGAAGCTTTCTTT. Encoded protein: CASRGTGIEAEAFF. V is TRBV5-1 and J is TRBJ1-1; 9 bases are a match to TRBD1. V lost 5 bases and J lost 6; bases outside the gene matches: 8. This CDR3 region has 14 residues. Germline V CDR1 and CDR2: SGHRS, YFSETQ.